This T cell receptor (beta chain) was obtained from a study of control samples from healthy donors and cancer patients. Some clones are missing from TCRdb's copy, which holds only in-frame ones; the method was immunoSEQ multiplex PCR. Counted here are 150,000 to 200,000 clones, about 91% occurring once; the ten biggest clones make up roughly 5.3%. The CDR3 totals 16 residues. Sequencing was done on a sample of blood. The TCR was taken from a woman younger than 45 in good health. The chain employs TRBV1 and TRBJ2-6; TRBD2 is the table's D call and was not checked against the DNA. TRBV1 is termed a pseudogene. The CDR3 reads CTSSHGRGPGANVLTF. Here the CDR3 DNA reads TGCACCAGCAGCCATGGACGCGGGCCCGGGGCCAACGTCCTGACTTTC.